This T cell receptor (beta chain) comes out of a study of regulatory T cells in long-lasting Graves disease (dated by TCRdb to about 2021). About the full investigation: Persistent Graves' disease was defined as persistently positive TSH receptor autoantibodies together with antithyroid drug treatment for over 5 years. This study used TCR sequencing and RNA sequencing of peripheral blood to compare persistent Graves' disease patients against newly diagnosed Graves' disease patients. TCR sequencing covered around 13 persistent and around 20 newly diagnosed Graves' disease patients, some 33 samples in total. The study took place in China and was registered as a clinical trial. Persistent Graves' disease patients in the clinical cohort had taken antithyroid drugs for roughly ten years on average. The full study reports these points: Persistent patients shared more public clonotypes among themselves (around 3,000) than newly diagnosed patients did (about 970). The authors acknowledged the small sample size as a limitation that may reduce accuracy. Only the TCR beta chain was sequenced and analyzed. Lower TCR Shannon entropy and fewer highly expanded clones were observed in persistent Graves' disease patients than in newly diagnosed patients, which suggested clonal expansion. Because the primary lesion, thyroid tissue, could not be accessed, the study looked at peripheral blood alone. TRBV28, TRBJ1-2 and TRBJ2-5 were preferentially used in persistent disease, while TRBV20-1 and TRBJ2-1 were favored in newly diagnosed disease.

V lost 4 bases and J lost 1 base, and the count of bases not matched to a germline gene is 3. Per the germline V gene, SNHLY is the CDR1 and FYNNEI is the CDR2. The CDR3 sequence holds 14 residues, the cysteine and phenylalanine included. Only CDR3 DNA is held: 42 bases, read in frame from base 1. This clonotype was seen many times. It has no known antigen specificity. No quality values exist for individual bases; no much larger clone is one base distant. The time point label, as the study defines it: persistent/refractory GD, antithyroid drugs over 5 years with positive TRAb. For both TCR sequencing and RNA sequencing, RNA was extracted from PBMCs using TRIzol. The diagnosis of Graves' disease followed American Thyroid Association guidelines. Patients for the study were recruited at an endocrinology department in Xi'an, China. Each patient gave approximately 10 milliliters of peripheral blood, collected in an EDTA anticoagulant tube. Ficoll Paque Plus density gradient separation was used to isolate PBMCs, and no further T cell sorting was done. An Agilent 2100 Bioanalyzer and agarose gel were used to check RNA quality, and a NanoDrop 2000 was used to measure RNA concentration.

Libraries were built with multiplex PCR. The sequencing machine was an Illumina HiSeq 4000. TCR beta libraries were built with iRepertoire HTBI primers and Arm-PCR amplification of CDR3 regions. Gel purification was performed on PCR products prior to sequencing. The study's own analysis went as follows. Gene usage analysis of CDR3 amino acid clonotypes relied on the 55 to 80 TRBV and 12 to 15 TRBJ segments identified across samples. Filtered high-quality paired reads were merged into contigs using COPE and FqMerger. BLAST was used to align contigs to the IMGT TRBV, TRBD and TRBJ reference genes, and CDR3 was defined following IMGT. Highly expanded clones were defined as clonotypes with a frequency above 0.1%. Repertoire diversity was measured by Shannon entropy, and V-J evenness by the Gini coefficient. Public clonotypes were defined as clonotypes shared by more than one individual. The raw public data were reprocessed by TCRdb itself: fastp quality trimming at Q25, MiXCR clonotype calling, in-frame beta chains only. All rows with the same CDR3 protein become a single entry with the most common DNA and genes. TCRdb assigned the V and J calls; the authors' analysis was not used. The sample table holds over 300,000 distinct CDR3 sequences, of which roughly a fifth were seen once. 25% to 35% of the sample is held by the ten biggest clonotypes.

This TCR derives from a female donor with Graves disease. Sequenced material: peripheral blood mononuclear cells (PBMCs), taken when the disease was refractory, from a patient treated with antithyroid drugs. The receptor chain draws on TRBV2 and TRBJ1-1; 7 central nucleotides agree with TRBD1. The CDR3 protein: CASSVQGPNTEAFF. In nucleotides, the sequence is TGTGCCAGCAGTGTACAGGGGCCGAACACTGAAGCTTTCTTT.